What follows are 10 T cell receptor beta chains derived from one specimen sequenced in a study of shared clonotypes between healthy human individuals. Data came from immunoSEQ multiplex PCR; TCRdb stores just in-frame clones and leaves some out. Of about 1 million clones in the sample, around four fifths were seen once. Sequences were obtained from memory CD4+ T cells sorted from blood. Subset defined: CD45RA-negative fraction. These TCRs come from a man younger than 35 in good health.

This clone was counted a single time. The chain combines TRBV11-2 with TRBJ1-4; TRBD1 matches 8 bases. The CDR3 consists of 15 residues. V dropped 5 bases and J dropped 5; count of bases not matched to a gene: 7. The germline V gene encodes CDR1 SGHAT and CDR2 FQNNGV. Written as DNA, the CDR3 is TGTGCCAGCAGCCTTAACAGGGGGAGGAATGAAAAACTGTTTTTT. Residues: CASSLNRGRNEKLFF. Based on the CDR3 plus reference TRBV11-2 and TRBJ1-4, the full variable domain is EAGVAQSPRYKIIEKRQSVAFWCNPISGHATLYWYQQILGQGPKLLIQFQNNGVVDDSQLPKDRFSAERLKGVDSTLKIQPAKLEDSAVYLCASSLNRGRNEKLFFGSGTQLSVL.

CDR3 residues: CASRGGVNSPLHF. CDR3 DNA: TGTGCCAGCAGAGGGGGTGTTAACTCACCCCTCCACTTT. V and J are TRBV6-5 and TRBJ1-6; perhaps TRBD1 as D (6 bases). The V end lost 6 bases, the J end lost 10 bases, and 13 bases lay between the germline ends. Germline V gene lookup returns CDR1 MNHEY and CDR2 SVGAGI. The CDR3 totals 13 residues.

This rearrangement joins TRBV30 to TRBJ1-2, with TRBD1 matching over 7 bases. The CDR3 loop spans 13 amino acids. Unmatched junction bases numbered 9, after V lost 7 bases and J lost 4 bases. The germline V gene encodes CDR1 GTSNPN and CDR2 SVGIG (reference sequence). The CDR3 DNA reads as TGTGCCTCTAAGACAGGGAGTCTCTATGGCTACACCTTC. Its translation is CASKTGSLYGYTF.

In its sample, this clone was seen a few times. The gene calls are TRBV19 and TRBJ2-2; 8 bases agree with TRBD2. The CDR3 length is 12 residues. Per the germline V gene, CDR1 is LNHDA and CDR2 is SQIVND (reference sequence). J gave up 5 bases and V 7 bases, and 0 bases lay outside the gene matches. The CDR3 reads CASTSGTGELFF. The CDR3 DNA follows: TGTGCCAGTACTAGCGGGACCGGGGAGCTGTTTTTT.

This clone has a single count. A far larger clone is only one base removed, so a read error is likely. This CDR3 fails to terminate in the conserved phenylalanine or tryptophan, so it likely reflects a read error. The DNA is omitted, as the CDR3 cannot be located on it reliably, and the CDR3 follows TCRdb's listing. The chain joins TRBV5-1 to TRBJ1-5; the table's D call of TRBD1 was not tested on the DNA. The CDR3 length equals 11 residues, ends included. Per germline, CDR1 SGHRS and CDR2 YFSETQ. The CDR3 loop is CASSSVDTCQV.

As DNA, the CDR3 is TGTGCCAGCAGCCAACGGTCCTATGGCTACACCTTC. Amino acids: CASSQRSYGYTF. The rearrangement uses TRBV16 and TRBJ1-2; D gene ambiguous. The germline CDR1 and CDR2 sequences are KGHSY and FQNENV. V was pared by 2 bases and J by 4 bases, with 5 bases between. CDR3 length equals 12 residues. Together with reference TRBV16 and TRBJ1-2, the CDR3 gives the full variable domain: GEEVAQTPKHLVRGEGQKAKLYCAPIKGHSYVFWYQQVLKNEFKFLISFQNENVFDETGMPKERFSAKCLPNSPCSLEIQATKLEDSAVYFCASSQRSYGYTFGSGTRLTVV.

In regard to this clone: This could be a read error, since a much larger clone is one nucleotide away. The chain couples TRBV28 to TRBJ1-2; TRBD1 is a possible D gene (6 bases). The V and J ends lost 4 bases and 7 bases respectively, with 10 bases between them. This CDR3 region has 12 residues. Per the germline V gene, CDR1 is MDHEN and CDR2 is SYDVKM. The CDR3 coding sequence is TGTGCCAGCAGTTGGGGGGGGGCTGGCTACACCTTC. It translates to CASSWGGAGYTF.

J is TRBJ1-1 and V is TRBV6-5; D is possibly TRBD1 (6 bases). CDR3 length equals 14 residues. The V end lost 6 bases, the J end lost 0 bases, and 11 bases lay between the germline ends. Per the germline V gene, CDR1 is MNHEY and CDR2 is SVGAGI. The CDR3 region is CASRQGTLNTEAFF. The CDR3 DNA follows: TGTGCCAGCAGGCAGGGGACCCTGAACACTGAAGCTTTCTTT.

The J gene is TRBJ2-7, the V gene TRBV6-1, with 10 bases matching TRBD1. The CDR3 loop spans 14 amino acids. After removal of 6 bases from V and 6 bases from J, the junction contained 8 bases not matched to a gene. Germline CDR1 reads MNHNS; CDR2 reads SASEGT. CDR3 loop: CASSAGQGLREQYF. CDR3 DNA: TGTGCCAGCAGCGCGGGACAGGGGTTGCGCGAGCAGTACTTC.

The chain joins TRBV6-5 to TRBJ2-5; the match to TRBD2 covers 11 bases. Trimming took 6 bases from V and 2 from J; bases not matched to a gene: 8. This CDR3 is 16 amino acids long. Per the germline V gene, CDR1 is MNHEY and CDR2 is SVGAGI. The CDR3 spells CASSYPSGRKQETQYF. The CDR3, as DNA: TGTGCCAGCAGCTACCCTAGCGGGAGGAAACAAGAGACCCAGTACTTC.